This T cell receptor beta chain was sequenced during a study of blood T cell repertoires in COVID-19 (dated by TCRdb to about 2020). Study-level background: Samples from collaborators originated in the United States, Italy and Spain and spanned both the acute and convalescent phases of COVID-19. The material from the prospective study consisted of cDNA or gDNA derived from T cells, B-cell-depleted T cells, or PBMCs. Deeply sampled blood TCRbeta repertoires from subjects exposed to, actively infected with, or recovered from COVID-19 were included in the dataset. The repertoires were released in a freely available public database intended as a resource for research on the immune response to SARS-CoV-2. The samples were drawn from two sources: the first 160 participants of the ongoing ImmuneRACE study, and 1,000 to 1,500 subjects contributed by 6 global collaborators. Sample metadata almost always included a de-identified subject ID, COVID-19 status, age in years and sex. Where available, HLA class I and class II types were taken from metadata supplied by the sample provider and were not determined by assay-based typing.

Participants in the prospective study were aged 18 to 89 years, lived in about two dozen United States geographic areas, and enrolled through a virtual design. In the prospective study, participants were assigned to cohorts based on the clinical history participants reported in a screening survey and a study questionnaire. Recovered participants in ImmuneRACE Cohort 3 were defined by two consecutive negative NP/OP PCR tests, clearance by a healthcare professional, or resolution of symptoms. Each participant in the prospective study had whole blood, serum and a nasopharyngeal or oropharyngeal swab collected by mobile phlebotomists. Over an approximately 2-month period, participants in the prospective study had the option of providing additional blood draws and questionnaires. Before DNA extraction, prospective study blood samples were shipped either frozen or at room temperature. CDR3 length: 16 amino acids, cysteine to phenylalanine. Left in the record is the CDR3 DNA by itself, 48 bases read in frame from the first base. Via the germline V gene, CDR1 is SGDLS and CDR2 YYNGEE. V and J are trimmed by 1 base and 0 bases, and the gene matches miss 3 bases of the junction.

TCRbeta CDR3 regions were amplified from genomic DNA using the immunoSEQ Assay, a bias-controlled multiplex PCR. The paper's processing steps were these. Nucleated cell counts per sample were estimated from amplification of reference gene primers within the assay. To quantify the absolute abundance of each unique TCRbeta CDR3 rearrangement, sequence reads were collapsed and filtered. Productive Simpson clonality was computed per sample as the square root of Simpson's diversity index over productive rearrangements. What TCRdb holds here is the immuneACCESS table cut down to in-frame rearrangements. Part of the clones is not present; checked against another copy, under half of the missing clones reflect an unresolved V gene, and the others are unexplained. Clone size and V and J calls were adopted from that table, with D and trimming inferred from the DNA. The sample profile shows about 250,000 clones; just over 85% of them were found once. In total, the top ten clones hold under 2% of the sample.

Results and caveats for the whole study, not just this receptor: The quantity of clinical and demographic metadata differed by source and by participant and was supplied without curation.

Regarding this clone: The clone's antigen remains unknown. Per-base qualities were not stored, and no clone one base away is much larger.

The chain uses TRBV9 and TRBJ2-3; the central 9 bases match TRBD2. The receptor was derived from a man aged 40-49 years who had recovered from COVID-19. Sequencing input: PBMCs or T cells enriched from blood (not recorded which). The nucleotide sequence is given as TGTGCCAGCAGCGTAATGCTAGCGGGGAGCACAGATACGCAGTATTTT. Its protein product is CASSVMLAGSTDTQYF.